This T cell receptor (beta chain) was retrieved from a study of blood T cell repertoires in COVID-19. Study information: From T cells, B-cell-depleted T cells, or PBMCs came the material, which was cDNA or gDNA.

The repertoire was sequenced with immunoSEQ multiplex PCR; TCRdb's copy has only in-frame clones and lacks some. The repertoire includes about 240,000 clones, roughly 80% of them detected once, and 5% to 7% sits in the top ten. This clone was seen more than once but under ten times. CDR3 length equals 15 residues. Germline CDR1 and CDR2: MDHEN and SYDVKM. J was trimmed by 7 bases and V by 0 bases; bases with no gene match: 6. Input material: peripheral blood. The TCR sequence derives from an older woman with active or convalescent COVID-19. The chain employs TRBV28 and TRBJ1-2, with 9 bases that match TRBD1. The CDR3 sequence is CASSLWTGGKGGYTF. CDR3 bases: TGTGCCAGCAGTTTATGGACAGGGGGTAAGGGTGGCTACACCTTC.